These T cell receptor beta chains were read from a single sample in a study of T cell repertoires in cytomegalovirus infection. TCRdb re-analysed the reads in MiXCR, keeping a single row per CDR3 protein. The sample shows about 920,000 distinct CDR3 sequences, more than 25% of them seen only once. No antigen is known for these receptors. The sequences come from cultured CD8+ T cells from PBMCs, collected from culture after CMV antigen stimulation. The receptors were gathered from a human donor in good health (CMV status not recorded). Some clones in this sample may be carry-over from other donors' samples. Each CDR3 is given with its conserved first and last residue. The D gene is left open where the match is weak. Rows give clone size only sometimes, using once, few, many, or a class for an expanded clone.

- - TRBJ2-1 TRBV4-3 CASSQSLDSLYNKQFF TGCGCCAGCAGCCAATCGCTGGACAGCCTATACAATAAGCAGTTCTTC
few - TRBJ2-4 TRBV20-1 CSASPGEGAFRNIQYF TGCAGTGCTAGCCCGGGGGAGGGGGCGTTCAGAAACATTCAGTACTTC
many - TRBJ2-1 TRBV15 CATSRELRSLYNEQFF TGTGCCACCAGCAGAGAACTCAGGTCCCTCTACAATGAGCAGTTCTTC
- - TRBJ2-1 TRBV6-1 CASIQYHEQFF TGTGCCAGCATTCAGTACCATGAGCAGTTCTTC
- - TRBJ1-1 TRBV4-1 CASSQGAGGTEAFF TGCGCCAGCAGCCAAGGGGCGGGGGGGACTGAAGCTTTCTTT
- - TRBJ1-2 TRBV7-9 CASSLSVVGANYGYTF TGTGCCAGCAGCTTATCGGTTGTCGGGGCAAACTATGGCTACACCTTC
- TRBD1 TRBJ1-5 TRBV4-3 CASSQDRTGGWFQPQHF TGCGCCAGCAGCCAAGATCGGACAGGGGGCTGGTTTCAGCCCCAGCATTTT
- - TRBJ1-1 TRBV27 CASSPRELTGPSNAFF TGTGCCAGCAGTCCGCGTGAGTTGACAGGCCCATCAAATGCTTTCTTT
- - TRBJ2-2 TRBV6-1 CASSEGLPPNTGELFF TGTGCCAGCAGTGAAGGTTTACCCCCGAACACCGGGGAGCTGTTTTTT
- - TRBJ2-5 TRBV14 CASSQARYQETQYF TGTGCCAGCAGCCAGGCACGATACCAAGAGACCCAGTACTTC
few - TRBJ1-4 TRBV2 CASKDSEKLFF TGTGCCAGCAAAGACAGTGAAAAACTGTTTTTT
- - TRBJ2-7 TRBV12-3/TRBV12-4 CASSSHRTAHYEQYF TGTGCCAGCAGTTCACATAGGACAGCCCATTACGAGCAGTACTTC
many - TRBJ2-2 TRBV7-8 CASSFVRARGRNTGELFF TGTGCCAGCAGCTTCGTACGCGCCCGGGGGCGGAACACCGGGGAGCTGTTTTTT
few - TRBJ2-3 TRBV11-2 CASTPRSTDTQYF TGTGCCAGCACCCCTAGGAGCACAGATACGCAGTATTTT
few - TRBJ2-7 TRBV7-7 CASSLAEGTYEQYF TGTGCTAGCAGCTTAGCGGAAGGGACCTACGAGCAGTACTTC
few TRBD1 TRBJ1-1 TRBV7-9 CASSRGQGSEAFF TGTGCCAGCAGCCGGGGACAGGGCAGTGAAGCTTTCTTT
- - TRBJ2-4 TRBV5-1 CASWDAAGAAKNIQYF TGCGCCAGCTGGGATGCAGCGGGTGCCGCCAAAAACATTCAGTACTTC
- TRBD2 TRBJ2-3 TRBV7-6 CASRSKGRGGLALPPDTQYF TGTGCCAGCAGGTCCAAGGGTCGGGGGGGCCTAGCCCTTCCCCCAGATACGCAGTATTTT
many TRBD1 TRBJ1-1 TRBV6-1 CASSEMRTGDTEAFF TGTGCCAGCAGTGAAATGAGGACAGGGGACACTGAAGCTTTCTTT
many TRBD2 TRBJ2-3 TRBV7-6 CASSLALAGGPSSTDTQYF TGTGCCAGCAGCTTAGCACTAGCGGGGGGCCCTTCTAGCACAGATACGCAGTATTTT
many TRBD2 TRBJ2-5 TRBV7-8 CASSLERGGETQYF TGTGCCAGCAGCTTAGAACGGGGGGGTGAGACCCAGTACTTC
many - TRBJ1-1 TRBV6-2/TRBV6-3 CATKDRVNTEAFF TGTGCCACAAAGGACCGAGTGAACACTGAAGCTTTCTTT
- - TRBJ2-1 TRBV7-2 CASSSGTIEQFF TGTGCCAGCAGCTCCGGGACAATCGAGCAGTTCTTC
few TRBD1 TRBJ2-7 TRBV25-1 CASSSRDRGSYEQYF TGTGCCAGCAGTAGCCGGGACAGGGGTTCCTACGAGCAGTACTTC
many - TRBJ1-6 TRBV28 CASSSWDFPYSYNSPLHF TGTGCCAGCAGTTCATGGGACTTTCCGTACTCCTATAATTCACCCCTCCACTTT
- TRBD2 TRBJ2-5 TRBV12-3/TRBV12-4 CASSLNPGGIQETQYF TGTGCCAGCAGTTTAAATCCGGGGGGGATACAAGAGACCCAGTACTTC
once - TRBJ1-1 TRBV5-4 CASTPPGDAFRAFF TGTGCCAGCACCCCTCCAGGGGACGCGTTTAGGGCTTTCTTT
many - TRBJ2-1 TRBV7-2 CASSLARREQFF TGTGCCAGCAGCTTAGCGCGGCGTGAGCAGTTCTTC
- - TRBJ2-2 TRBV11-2 CASSVDWGSSSDTGELFF TGTGCCAGCAGCGTAGATTGGGGATCTAGCAGCGACACCGGGGAGCTGTTTTTT